A selection of T cell receptor beta chains follows, all from one sample in a study of patients and donors after allogeneic stem cell transplantation. From the RT-PCR reads, TCRdb called clonotypes with MiXCR, one entry per CDR3 protein. The sample contains tens of thousands of distinct CDR3 sequences, approximately 25% of which appear only once. Sequenced: blood, either unsorted or a sorted T cell fraction (not recorded which). Source of these receptors: a human donor who was either an allogeneic HSCT recipient or a stem cell or donor lymphocyte infusion donor (not recorded which). It is not recorded whose cells these are; they may come from a transplant donor. Both conserved end residues are part of each CDR3. The D gene is left open where the match is weak. A clone size is listed for some rows: how often the clone was seen (once, few, many), or a class if it is expanded.

>TRBV3-1|few|.|TRBJ1-1
CASSQNREGTEAFF
TGTGCCAGCAGCCAGAACAGGGAGGGCACTGAAGCTTTCTTT
>TRBV12-3/TRBV12-4|.|.|TRBJ1-1
CASRFHAEAFF
TGTGCCAGCAGATTTCATGCTGAAGCTTTCTTT
>TRBV12-3/TRBV12-4|many|.|TRBJ1-1
CASSLGQGDTEAFF
TGTGCCAGCAGTTTGGGGCAGGGCGACACTGAAGCTTTCTTT
>TRBV5-1|.|.|TRBJ1-1
CASSLGPRETEAFF
TGCGCCAGCAGCTTGGGCCCTCGGGAGACTGAAGCTTTCTTT
>TRBV18|.|TRBD1|TRBJ1-1
CASSPGQGRRGEAFF
TGTGCCAGCTCACCCGGACAGGGGCGCCGGGGTGAAGCTTTCTTT
>TRBV25-1|few|TRBD1|TRBJ1-4
CASRGQGGNEKLFF
TGTGCCAGCAGAGGACAGGGCGGTAATGAAAAACTGTTTTTT
>TRBV10-3|.|.|TRBJ2-5
CAISDFAGQETQYF
TGTGCCATCAGTGACTTCGCAGGACAAGAGACCCAGTACTTC
>TRBV12-3/TRBV12-4|few|.|TRBJ2-7
CASSIAGTGPF
TGTGCCAGCAGTATAGCCGGGACTGGCCCATTC
>TRBV12-3/TRBV12-4|few|.|TRBJ2-5
CASSPVPRSETQYF
TGTGCCAGCAGTCCAGTCCCTAGAAGCGAGACCCAGTACTTC
>TRBV3-1|few|TRBD1|TRBJ2-7
CASSQVRGTGLYEQYF
TGTGCCAGCAGCCAAGTCCGGGGGACAGGGCTCTACGAGCAGTACTTC
>TRBV20-1|.|TRBD1|TRBJ1-5
CSARRTGGWDQPQHF
TGCAGTGCTAGGAGGACAGGGGGCTGGGATCAGCCCCAGCATTTT
>TRBV7-6|.|.|TRBJ1-2
CASSLGPGYYGYTF
TGTGCCAGCAGCTTAGGTCCAGGGTACTATGGCTACACCTTC
>TRBV5-1|.|.|TRBJ2-2
CASSPRVSLGELFF
TGCGCCAGCAGCCCCCGCGTGTCCCTGGGGGAGCTGTTTTTT
>TRBV24-1|.|.|TRBJ2-3
CATSDDLDTQYF
TGTGCCACCAGTGATGATTTGGATACGCAGTATTTT
>TRBV6-1|.|.|TRBJ2-7
CASRVLQGYEQYF
TGTGCCAGCAGAGTCCTACAGGGCTACGAGCAGTACTTC
>TRBV10-3|.|.|TRBJ2-1
CAIMGDNEQFF
TGTGCCATCATGGGAGACAATGAGCAGTTCTTC
>TRBV5-1|.|.|TRBJ2-5
CASSPDIETQYF
TGCGCCAGCAGCCCCGATATAGAGACCCAGTACTTC
>TRBV29-1|.|TRBD1|TRBJ2-1
CSVRLGQGAFNEQFF
TGCAGCGTCCGGCTGGGACAGGGGGCGTTCAATGAGCAGTTCTTC
>TRBV20-1|.|.|TRBJ2-7
CSARSFARLSYEQYF
TGCAGTGCTAGAAGCTTCGCCCGCCTCTCCTACGAGCAGTACTTC
>TRBV12-3/TRBV12-4|few|.|TRBJ2-7
CASRKGEGGYEQYF
TGTGCCAGCAGAAAAGGTGAGGGTGGCTACGAGCAGTACTTC
>TRBV13|many|.|TRBJ2-7
CASSASVTLGNEQYF
TGTGCCAGCAGCGCCTCTGTCACCTTGGGCAACGAGCAGTACTTC
>TRBV6-2/TRBV6-3|few|.|TRBJ1-1
CASSYSQGSTEAFF
TGTGCCAGCAGTTACTCTCAGGGAAGCACTGAAGCTTTCTTT
>TRBV4-1|.|.|TRBJ2-2
CASSQAWNGELFF
TGCGCCAGCAGCCAAGCGTGGAACGGGGAGCTGTTTTTT
>TRBV20-1|few|.|TRBJ1-2
CSARLGSNYGYTF
TGCAGTGCTAGACTCGGTTCTAACTATGGCTACACCTTC
>TRBV5-1|.|TRBD1|TRBJ2-1
CASSLATGGSYNEQFF
TGCGCCAGCAGCTTGGCCACAGGGGGCTCCTACAATGAGCAGTTCTTC
>TRBV7-9|few|.|TRBJ2-7
CASSPTGYEQYF
TGTGCCAGCAGCCCCACAGGCTACGAGCAGTACTTC
>TRBV5-1|many|.|TRBJ2-5
CASSSTGETQYF
TGCGCCAGCAGTAGCACCGGAGAGACCCAGTACTTC
>TRBV7-2|few|TRBD2|TRBJ2-2
CASSFSSGTGELFF
TGTGCCAGCAGCTTCAGTAGCGGGACCGGGGAGCTGTTTTTT
>TRBV5-1|.|.|TRBJ2-1
CASSLVGGYEQFF
TGCGCCAGCAGCTTGGTAGGGGGGTATGAGCAGTTCTTC